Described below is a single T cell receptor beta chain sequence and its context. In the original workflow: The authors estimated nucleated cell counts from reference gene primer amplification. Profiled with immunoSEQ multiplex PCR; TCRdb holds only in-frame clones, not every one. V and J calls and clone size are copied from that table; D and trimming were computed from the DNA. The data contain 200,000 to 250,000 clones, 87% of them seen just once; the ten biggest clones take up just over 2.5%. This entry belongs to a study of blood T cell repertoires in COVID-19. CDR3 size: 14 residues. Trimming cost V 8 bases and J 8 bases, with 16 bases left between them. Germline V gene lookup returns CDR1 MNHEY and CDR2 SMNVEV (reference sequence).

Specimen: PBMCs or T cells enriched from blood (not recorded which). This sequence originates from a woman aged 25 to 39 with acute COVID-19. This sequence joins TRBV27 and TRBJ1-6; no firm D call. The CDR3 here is CASGGRAPYSPLHF. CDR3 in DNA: TGTGCCAGCGGCGGGCGGGCGCCGTATTCACCCCTCCACTTT.